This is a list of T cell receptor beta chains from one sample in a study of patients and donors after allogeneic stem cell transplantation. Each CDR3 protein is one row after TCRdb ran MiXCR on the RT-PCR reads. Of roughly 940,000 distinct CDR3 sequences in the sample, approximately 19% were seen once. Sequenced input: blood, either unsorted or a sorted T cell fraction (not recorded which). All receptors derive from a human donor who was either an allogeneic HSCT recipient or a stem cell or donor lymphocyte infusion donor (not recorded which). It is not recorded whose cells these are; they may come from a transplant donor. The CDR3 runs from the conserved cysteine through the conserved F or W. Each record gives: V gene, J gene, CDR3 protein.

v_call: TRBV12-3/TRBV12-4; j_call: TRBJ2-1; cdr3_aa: CASSSTGGASYNEQFF
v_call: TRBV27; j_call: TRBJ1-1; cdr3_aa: CASSLFPGASEAFF
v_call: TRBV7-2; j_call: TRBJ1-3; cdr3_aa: CASSSADRRSGNTIYF
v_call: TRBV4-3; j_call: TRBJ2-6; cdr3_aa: CASSSGGVTGANVLTF
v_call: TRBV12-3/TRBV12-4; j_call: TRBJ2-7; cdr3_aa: CASSVQGGSYEQYF
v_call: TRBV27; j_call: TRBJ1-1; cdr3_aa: CASQLQGVNTEAFF
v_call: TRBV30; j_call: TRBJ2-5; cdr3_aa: CAWSGAGGPGETQYF
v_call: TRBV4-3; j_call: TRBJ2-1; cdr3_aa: CASSHRLAGGPRNEQFF
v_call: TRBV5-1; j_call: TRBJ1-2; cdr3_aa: CASSRRADYGYTF
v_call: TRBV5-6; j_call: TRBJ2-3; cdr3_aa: CASSLVGASDTQYF
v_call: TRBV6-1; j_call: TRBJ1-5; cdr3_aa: CASRDRGDQPQHF
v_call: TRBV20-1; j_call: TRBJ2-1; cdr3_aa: CSARAGDLHNEQFF
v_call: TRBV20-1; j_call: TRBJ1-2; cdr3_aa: CSAGGQGTPYIDYGYTF
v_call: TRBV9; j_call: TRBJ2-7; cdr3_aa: CASSVDGTTYEQYF
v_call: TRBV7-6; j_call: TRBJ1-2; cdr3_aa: CASSNLGTGDGYTF
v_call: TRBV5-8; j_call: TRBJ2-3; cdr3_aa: CASSATSPGDGYF
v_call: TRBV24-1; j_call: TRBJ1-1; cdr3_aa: CATSASNGLSEAFF